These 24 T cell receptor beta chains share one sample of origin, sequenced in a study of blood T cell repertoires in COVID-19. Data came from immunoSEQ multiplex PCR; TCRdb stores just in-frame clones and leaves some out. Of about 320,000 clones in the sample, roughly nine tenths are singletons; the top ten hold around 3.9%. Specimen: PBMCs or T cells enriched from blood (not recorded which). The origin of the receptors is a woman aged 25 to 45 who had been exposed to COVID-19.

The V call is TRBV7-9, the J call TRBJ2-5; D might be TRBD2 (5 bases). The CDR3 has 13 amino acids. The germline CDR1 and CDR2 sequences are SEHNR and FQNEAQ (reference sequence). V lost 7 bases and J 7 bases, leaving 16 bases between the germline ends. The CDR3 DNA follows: TGTGCCAGCAAGATCTCTGGCGGAGGGACCCAGTACTTC. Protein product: CASKISGGGTQYF.

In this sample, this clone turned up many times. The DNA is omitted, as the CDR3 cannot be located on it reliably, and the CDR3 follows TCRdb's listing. The CDR3 region is CASSSSSGNQPQHF. This chain uses TRBV6-5 with TRBJ1-5. Looked up from germline, CDR1 is MNHEY and CDR2 is SVGAGI. The CDR3 is 14 residues long, counting both termini.

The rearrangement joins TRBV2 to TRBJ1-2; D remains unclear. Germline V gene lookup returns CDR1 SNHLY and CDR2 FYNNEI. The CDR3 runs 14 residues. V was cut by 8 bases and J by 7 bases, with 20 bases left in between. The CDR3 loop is CASSRDIGVSGYTF. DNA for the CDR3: TGTGCCAGCTCCCGAGATATCGGGGTCAGTGGCTACACCTTC.

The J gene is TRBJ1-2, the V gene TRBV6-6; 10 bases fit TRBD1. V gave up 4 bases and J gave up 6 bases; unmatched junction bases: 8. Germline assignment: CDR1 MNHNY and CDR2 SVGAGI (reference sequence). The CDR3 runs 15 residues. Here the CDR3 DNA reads TGTGCCAGCAGTTCCCCGGGACAGGGGTTCGATGGCTACACCTTC. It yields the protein CASSSPGQGFDGYTF.

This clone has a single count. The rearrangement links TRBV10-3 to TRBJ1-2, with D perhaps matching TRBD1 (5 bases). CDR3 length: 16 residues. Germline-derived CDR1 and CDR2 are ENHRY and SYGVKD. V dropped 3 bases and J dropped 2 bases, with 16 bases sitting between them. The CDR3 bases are TGTGCCATCAGTGAAAGTCGGGGGGTCGACAACTATGGCTACACCTTC. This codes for CAISESRGVDNYGYTF.

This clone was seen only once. CDR3 bases: TGTGCCAGCAGTGACTCGGGGGCGCAAAACTACGAGCAGTACTTC. Translating it yields CASSDSGAQNYEQYF. The chain employs TRBV6-4 and TRBJ2-7; a weak D match, TRBD1 (6 bases). Germline V gene data show CDR1 as MRHNA and CDR2 as SNTAGT. Trimming stripped 0 bases from V and 3 bases from J, with 12 bases between. The CDR3 sequence is 15 residues long.

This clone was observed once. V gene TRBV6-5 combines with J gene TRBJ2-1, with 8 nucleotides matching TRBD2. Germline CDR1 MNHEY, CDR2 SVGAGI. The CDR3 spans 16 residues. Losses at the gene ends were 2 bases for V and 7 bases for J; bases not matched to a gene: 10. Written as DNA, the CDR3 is TGTGCCAGCAGTTACCTGGGCTCCGGGGGGGGGAATGAGCAGTTCTTC. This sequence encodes CASSYLGSGGGNEQFF.

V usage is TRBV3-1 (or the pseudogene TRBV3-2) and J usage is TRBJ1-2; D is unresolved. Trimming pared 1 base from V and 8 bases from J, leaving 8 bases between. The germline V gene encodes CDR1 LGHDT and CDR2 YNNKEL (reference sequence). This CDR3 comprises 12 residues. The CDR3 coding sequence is TGTGCCAGCAGCCAAGGGAGGAGAGGCTACACCTTC. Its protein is CASSQGRRGYTF.

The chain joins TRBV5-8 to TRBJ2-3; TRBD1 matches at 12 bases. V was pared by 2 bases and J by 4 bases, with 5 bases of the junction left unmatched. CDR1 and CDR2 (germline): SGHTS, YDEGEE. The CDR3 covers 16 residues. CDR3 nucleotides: TGTGCCAGCAGCTTCCGGGACAGGGGGCGTCCAGATACGCAGTATTTT. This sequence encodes CASSFRDRGRPDTQYF.

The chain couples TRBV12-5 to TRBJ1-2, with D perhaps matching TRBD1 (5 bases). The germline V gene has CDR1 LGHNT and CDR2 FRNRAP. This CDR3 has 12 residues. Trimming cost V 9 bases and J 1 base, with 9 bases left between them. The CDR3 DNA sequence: TGTGCTAGAGACAGCAGTAACTATGGCTACACCTTC. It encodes CARDSSNYGYTF.

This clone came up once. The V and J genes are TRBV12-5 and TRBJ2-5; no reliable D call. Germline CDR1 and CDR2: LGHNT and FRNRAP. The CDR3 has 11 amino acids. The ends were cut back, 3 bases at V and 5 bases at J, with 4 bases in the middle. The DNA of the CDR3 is TGTGCTAGTGGTTTTGCGGAGACCCAGTACTTC. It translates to CASGFAETQYF.

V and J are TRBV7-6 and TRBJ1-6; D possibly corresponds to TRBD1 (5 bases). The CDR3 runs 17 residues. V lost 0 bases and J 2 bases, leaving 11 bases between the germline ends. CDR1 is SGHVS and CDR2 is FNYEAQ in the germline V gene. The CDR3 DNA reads TGTGCCAGCAGCTTAGCGGACATATGGACCTATAATTCACCCCTCCACTTT. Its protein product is CASSLADIWTYNSPLHF. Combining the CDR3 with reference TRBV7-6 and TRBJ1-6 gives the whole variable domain GAGVSQSPRYKVTKRGQDVALRCDPISGHVSLYWYRQALGQGPEFLTYFNYEAQQDKSGLPNDRFSAERPEGSISTLTIQRTEQRDSAMYRCASSLADIWTYNSPLHFGNGTRLTVT.

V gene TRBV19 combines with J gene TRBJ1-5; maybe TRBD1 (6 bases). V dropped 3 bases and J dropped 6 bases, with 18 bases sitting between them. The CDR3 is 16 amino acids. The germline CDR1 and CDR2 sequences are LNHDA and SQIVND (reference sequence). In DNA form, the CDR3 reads TGTGCCAGTAGTATCGGAAAAGGCAGGGGAGTTCAGCCCCAGCATTTT. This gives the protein CASSIGKGRGVQPQHF.

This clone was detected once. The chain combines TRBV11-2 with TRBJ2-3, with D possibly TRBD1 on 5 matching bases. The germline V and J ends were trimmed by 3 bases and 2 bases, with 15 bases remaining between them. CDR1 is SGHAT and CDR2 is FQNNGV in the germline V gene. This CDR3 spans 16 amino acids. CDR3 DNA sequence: TGTGCCAGCAGCTTTTTGATGGGGCAGGACACAGATACGCAGTATTTT. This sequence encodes CASSFLMGQDTDTQYF.

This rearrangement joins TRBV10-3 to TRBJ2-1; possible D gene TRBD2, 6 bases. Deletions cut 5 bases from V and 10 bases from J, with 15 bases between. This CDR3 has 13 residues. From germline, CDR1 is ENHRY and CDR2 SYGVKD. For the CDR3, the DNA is TGTGCCATCAGTCACGAAATGGGAGGAGAGCAGTTCTTC. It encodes CAISHEMGGEQFF.

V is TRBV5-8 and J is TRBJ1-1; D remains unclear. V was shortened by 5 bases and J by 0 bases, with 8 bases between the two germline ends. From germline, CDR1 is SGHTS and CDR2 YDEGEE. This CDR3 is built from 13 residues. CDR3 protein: CASRRHLNTEAFF. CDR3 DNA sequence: TGTGCCAGCAGACGACACTTGAACACTGAAGCTTTCTTT.

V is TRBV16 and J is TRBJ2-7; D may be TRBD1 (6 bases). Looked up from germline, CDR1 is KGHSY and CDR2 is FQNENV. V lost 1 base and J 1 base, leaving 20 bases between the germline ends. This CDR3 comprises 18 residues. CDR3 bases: TGTGCCAGCAGCCAATTCCTCCGTTACAGGCAGGGGTCCTACGAGCAGTACTTC. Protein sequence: CASSQFLRYRQGSYEQYF.

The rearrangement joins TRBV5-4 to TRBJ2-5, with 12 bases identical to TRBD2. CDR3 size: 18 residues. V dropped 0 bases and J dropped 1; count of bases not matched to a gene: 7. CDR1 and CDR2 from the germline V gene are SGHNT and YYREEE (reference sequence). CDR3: CASSLALAGGPFQETQYF. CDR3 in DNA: TGTGCCAGCAGCTTGGCCCTAGCGGGGGGGCCTTTCCAAGAGACCCAGTACTTC. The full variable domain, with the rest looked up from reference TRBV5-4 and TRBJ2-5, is ETGVTQSPTHLIKTRGQQVTLRCSSQSGHNTVSWYQQALGQGPQFIFQYYREEENGRGNFPPRFSGLQFPNYSSELNVNALELDDSALYLCASSLALAGGPFQETQYFGPGTRLLVL.

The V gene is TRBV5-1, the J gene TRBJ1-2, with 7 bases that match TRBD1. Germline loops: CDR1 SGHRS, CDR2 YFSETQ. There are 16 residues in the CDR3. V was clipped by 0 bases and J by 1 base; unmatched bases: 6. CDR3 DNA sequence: TGCGCCAGCAGCTTGGTCAGGGGGAGTGATAACTATGGCTACACCTTC. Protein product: CASSLVRGSDNYGYTF.

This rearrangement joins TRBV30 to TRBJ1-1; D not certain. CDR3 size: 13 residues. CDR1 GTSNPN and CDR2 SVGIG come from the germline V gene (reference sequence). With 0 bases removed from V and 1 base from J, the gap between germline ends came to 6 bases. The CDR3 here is CAWSVHPNTEAFF. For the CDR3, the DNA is TGTGCCTGGAGTGTACACCCGAACACTGAAGCTTTCTTT.

The CDR3 coding sequence is TGTGCCAGCAGTCCCGGCGGCCGAGGCTACACCTTC. Protein product: CASSPGGRGYTF. The genes are TRBV2 and TRBJ1-2; D not certain. Deletions cut 5 bases from V and 8 bases from J, with 12 bases between. Germline V lookup: CDR1 SNHLY, CDR2 FYNNEI. This CDR3 comprises 12 residues.

The CDR3 spells CASSIGDYEQYF. For the CDR3, the DNA is TGTGCCAGCAGCATTGGAGACTACGAGCAGTACTTC. The rearrangement links TRBV9 to TRBJ2-7; D is ambiguous. Germline V gene data show CDR1 as SGDLS and CDR2 as YYNGEE. CDR3 size: 12 residues. Trimming shortened V by 4 bases and J by 3 bases, and 8 bases separated the two germline ends.

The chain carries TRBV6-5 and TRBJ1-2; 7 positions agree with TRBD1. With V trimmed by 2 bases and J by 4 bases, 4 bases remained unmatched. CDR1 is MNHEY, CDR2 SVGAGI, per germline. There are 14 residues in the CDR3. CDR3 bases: TGTGCCAGCAGTTACGTCGCAGGGGGCTATGGCTACACCTTC. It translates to CASSYVAGGYGYTF.

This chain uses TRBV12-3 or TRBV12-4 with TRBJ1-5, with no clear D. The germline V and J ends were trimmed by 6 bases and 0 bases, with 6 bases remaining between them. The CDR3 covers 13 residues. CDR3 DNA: TGTGCCAGCAGGCCTAGTAGCAATCAGCCCCAGCATTTT. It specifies CASRPSSNQPQHF.